This TCR beta chain was sequenced in a study of OX40 agonist ivuxolimab in advanced cancers. Study-wide context: The costimulatory receptor OX40 (CD134) was targeted by ivuxolimab, a fully human IgG2 agonistic monoclonal antibody. Intravenous ivuxolimab was administered to patients every 2 weeks at six dose levels: 0.01, 0.1, 0.3, 1.5, 3 and 10 mg/kg. Prior anti-PD-1, anti-PD-L1 or anti-CTLA-4 therapy was permitted, and 30% to 45% of dose-escalation patients had received checkpoint inhibitors. The monotherapy dose-escalation portion (N ≈ 52 patients) of the phase I ivuxolimab trial is reported in the paper. Three dose-escalation patients achieved partial responses, one with hepatocellular carcinoma and two with cutaneous melanoma. Peripheral TCRbeta sequencing was intended to test whether TCR sequence diversity was altered and clonal T-cell expansion was caused by ivuxolimab. Of the roughly 52 dose-escalation patients, hepatocellular carcinoma was present in about 20, melanoma in approximately 15, renal cell carcinoma in 9 and head and neck cancer in 9. A male proportion of around 81% and a mean age of approximately 58 years, ranging from roughly 23 to 90, were recorded for the dose-escalation cohort.

The junction shows trimming of 0 bases on V and 10 bases on J, plus 11 bases between the germline ends. The CDR3 contains 13 residues, cysteine and phenylalanine counted. Here the CDR3 DNA is all that survives: 39 bases in frame from base 1. The germline V gene yields MNHEY for CDR1 and SVGAGI for CDR2. The trial excluded patients who had a history of autoimmune disease or who were on systemic immunosuppression. Peripheral blood for TCR sequencing was collected from all dose cohorts at baseline, on cycle 4 day 1, and on cycle 7 day 1. The samples were drawn from a first-in-human, open-label, multicenter phase I dose-escalation trial of ivuxolimab. Adults with locally advanced or metastatic melanoma, renal cell, hepatocellular, or head and neck squamous cell carcinoma were enrolled in the trial. CD4+ and CD8+ T cells were sorted separately from peripheral blood before TCR sequencing. Genomic DNA was extracted from sorted cells for sequencing of the TCRbeta CDR3 region. The immunoSEQ Assay was used to sequence the TCRbeta CDR3 regions. The immuneACCESS repertoire file appears here via TCRdb, limited to in-frame rearrangements. These files lack a portion of the clones; in checked studies, under half of the deficit traces to unresolved V genes, and the cause of the others is not known. The sample table records over 65,000 clones; roughly four fifths of these occur just once. Roughly 0.44% of the sample comes from the top ten.

Findings and caveats that apply to the study as a whole: Which antigens the clonally expanded peripheral T cells were specific for was not determined. In the 0.1-3.0 mg/kg groups, partial responders had among the lowest normalized peripheral clonal expansion, particularly in CD8+ T cells. After ivuxolimab, more expanded clones were found on average in CD8+ T cells than in CD4+ T cells. At doses from 0.1 to 3.0 mg/kg, clonal expansion was seen in both CD4+ and CD8+ blood T cells between baseline and week 6. Low levels of normalized T-cell clonal expansion were also shown by some nonresponding patients.

Comments on this clone: The specificity of this receptor is unknown. Base quality data are lacking; no much larger clone is found one base away.

The receptor chain draws on TRBV6-5 and TRBJ2-3; a weak D assignment points to TRBD2 (6 bases agree). Source: CD4+ or CD8+ T cells sorted from blood, taken in a trial of the OX40 agonist ivuxolimab. This sequence originates from an adult with an advanced solid tumor such as melanoma, head and neck, liver or kidney cancer. The CDR3 amino acid sequence is: CASSYSGAGSQYF. The DNA is as follows: TGTGCCAGCAGTTACTCCGGGGCGGGGTCGCAGTATTTT.